This TCR beta chain was captured by sequencing in a study of T cell changes during pregnancy in multiple sclerosis. This CDR3 is 14 amino acids long. From germline, CDR1 is LNHDA and CDR2 SQIVND (reference sequence). V was pared by 10 bases and J by 5 bases, with 15 bases between. The protocol was immunoSEQ multiplex PCR, while the TCRdb copy is restricted to in-frame clones and leaves out a portion. Of under 75,000 clones listed, about 90% are singletons. The sequencing here drew on CD4+ T cells from peripheral blood mononuclear cells, taken after pregnancy. The chain recombines TRBV19 with TRBJ1-6; D perhaps matches TRBD1 (6 bases). This TCR derives from a female donor in good health, enrolled as a control in a pregnancy study. The CDR3 reads CATRTERDNSPLHF. The CDR3 DNA sequence: TGTGCCACCCGGACAGAACGGGATAATTCACCCCTCCACTTT.